Listed here is a single T cell receptor beta chain. The source of the sample is a study of blood T cell repertoires in COVID-19. Overall study context: Italy, Spain and the United States were the sources of the convalescent and acute COVID-19 samples. Sources were T cells, B-cell-depleted T cells, or PBMCs; the material itself was cDNA or gDNA.

As processed by the authors: Amplification with reference gene primers provided the estimates of nucleated cell counts. The data were produced by immunoSEQ multiplex PCR, yet TCRdb's version contains in-frame clones alone and is incomplete. That table is the source of V, J and clone size, and D and trimming were worked out from the DNA. The data contain about 370,000 clones, 89% of them singletons. Seattle patients were enrolled while actively infected and followed longitudinally. The specimen was peripheral blood. This clonotype was obtained from a woman in her 30s with COVID-19, enrolled during active disease.

In DNA, the CDR3 is TGCGCCAGCAGTGAGTATTCGACAGGGATTACCTACGAGCAGTACTTC. It encodes CASSEYSTGITYEQYF. This rearrangement joins TRBV10-1 to TRBJ2-7, with TRBD1 matching over 7 bases. CDR3 length: 16 residues. Per the germline V gene, CDR1 is WNHNN and CDR2 is SYGVQD (reference sequence). The V and J ends lost 1 base and 2 bases, in that order; junction bases with no gene match: 8.